These 7 T cell receptor beta chains were all obtained from the same sample, sequenced in a study of cytomegalovirus exposure and HLA in healthy donors. PCR used 60 Vbeta primers and 13 Jbeta primers. This table comes from immunoSEQ multiplex PCR, and its TCRdb copy is limited to in-frame clones, with some not included. The repertoire holds under 200,000 clones, with about four fifths as singletons. The sample comprised PBMCs. Receptors originate from a male donor in good health and CMV-seropositive.

The rearrangement links TRBV10-3 to TRBJ2-3; the D gene is possibly TRBD1 (5 bases). Trimming cost V 11 bases and J 6 bases, with 18 bases left between them. The CDR3 loop spans 13 amino acids. CDR1 is ENHRY and CDR2 is SYGVKD in the germline V gene. The CDR3 region has the DNA TGTGCCTCAAATAGGGGTGGTCGGGATACGCAGTATTTT. Translated: CASNRGGRDTQYF.

This chain links TRBV10-3 with TRBJ2-1, with D tentatively TRBD1 (6 bases). Germline V gene lookup returns CDR1 ENHRY and CDR2 SYGVKD. Trimming stripped 8 bases from V and 3 bases from J, with 11 bases between. There are 13 residues in the CDR3. The DNA for the CDR3 is TGTGCCATCGTATCAGGGGACTACAATGAGCAGTTCTTC. Translating it yields CAIVSGDYNEQFF.

V gene TRBV7-6 combines with J gene TRBJ1-1; D possibly corresponds to TRBD1 (6 bases). Germline values: CDR1 SGHVS, CDR2 FNYEAQ. V was cut by 4 bases and J by 8 bases, with 14 bases left in between. This CDR3 region has 13 residues. Here the CDR3 reads CASSSRVGAEAFF. CDR3 DNA: TGTGCCAGCAGCTCGCGAGTGGGGGCAGAAGCTTTCTTT.

V and J are TRBV28 and TRBJ2-7; 9 nucleotides agree with TRBD1. V was pared by 8 bases and J by 7 bases, with 21 bases of the junction left unmatched. This CDR3 comprises 17 residues. Germline lookup yields CDR1 MDHEN and CDR2 SYDVKM. The CDR3 DNA reads as TGTGCCAGCGTTGAGGACAGGGGTAGGCTAGCACGGCTTGAGCAGTACTTC. Encoded protein: CASVEDRGRLARLEQYF.

The chain uses TRBV5-6 and TRBJ1-1; D remains unclear. The germline V gene encodes CDR1 SGHDT and CDR2 YYEEEE. The CDR3 has 13 residues. Trimming shortened V by 2 bases and J by 1 base, and 6 bases separated the two germline ends. CDR3 sequence reads: CASSLGRNTEAFF. DNA of the CDR3: TGTGCCAGCAGCTTAGGGAGGAACACTGAAGCTTTCTTT.

The chain employs TRBV4-3 and TRBJ1-1, with D maybe TRBD1 (5 bases). The V gene lost 6 bases and the J gene lost 10 bases, with 24 bases spanning the gap. Germline values: CDR1 LGHNA, CDR2 YSLEER. CDR3 size: 15 residues. CDR3 in DNA: TGCGCCAGCAGGCATAGCCGGGACTCAGGTAGTGTAGCTTTCTTT. It translates to CASRHSRDSGSVAFF.

This chain connects TRBV2 to TRBJ1-1; 8 bases map to TRBD1. The junction had 13 bases not matched to a gene; V was cut back by 6 bases and J by 10 bases. This CDR3 has 14 residues. In germline, CDR1 is SNHLY, CDR2 FYNNEI. For the CDR3, the DNA is TGTGCCAGCAGGGACCCGGACAGGGTAAGGTCAGCTTTCTTT. It specifies CASRDPDRVRSAFF.